Listed below are T cell receptor beta chains from one sample, sequenced in a study of early T cells in non-severe SARS-CoV-2 infection. TCRdb processed the 5' RACE reads anew with MiXCR; each CDR3 protein has one entry. The profile covers about 44,000 distinct CDR3 sequences, with around 23% appearing a single time and 3.5% to 5% taken by the ten largest. The sample here was whole blood, taken at baseline. The receptor source for this set is an adult who was a healthcare worker with PCR-confirmed SARS-CoV-2 infection or an uninfected control (not recorded which). Both conserved end residues are part of each CDR3. D genes are given only for firm matches. The size entry is marked missing in some rows and otherwise reads once, few, many or a size class.

D,V,J,size,CDR3,DNA
-,TRBV5-4,TRBJ1-5,-,CASSLDPGPGPQHF,TGTGCCAGCAGCTTGGATCCGGGTCCGGGGCCCCAGCATTTT
TRBD2,TRBV20-1,TRBJ2-5,-,CSARVPLAGGPRETQYF,TGCAGTGCTAGGGTTCCTCTAGCGGGGGGGCCCAGGGAGACCCAGTACTTC
TRBD2,TRBV10-1,TRBJ2-3,-,CASRDSLADTDTQYF,TGCGCCAGCAGGGATTCGCTAGCGGATACAGATACGCAGTATTTT
-,TRBV7-8,TRBJ2-5,once,CASSLAGGAHQETQYF,TGTGCCAGCAGCTTAGCGGGCGGGGCGCACCAAGAGACCCAGTACTTC
TRBD1,TRBV12-3/TRBV12-4,TRBJ1-1,-,CASSSPVRTGPVVWAFF,TGTGCCAGCAGTTCTCCCGTTCGGACAGGACCCGTGGTGTGGGCTTTCTTT
-,TRBV7-2,TRBJ1-5,-,CASSLGGHQPQHF,TGTGCCAGCAGCTTAGGGGGGCATCAGCCCCAGCATTTT
-,TRBV20-1,TRBJ2-1,-,CSARDHGSAYNEQFF,TGCAGTGCTAGAGATCACGGATCAGCCTACAATGAGCAGTTCTTC
-,TRBV18,TRBJ1-1,-,CASSPKVPKGNTEAFF,TGTGCCAGCTCACCAAAGGTTCCAAAGGGAAACACTGAAGCTTTCTTT
TRBD1,TRBV11-3,TRBJ2-1,-,CASSPPGTGNSYNEQFF,TGTGCCAGCAGCCCCCCAGGGACAGGGAACTCCTACAATGAGCAGTTCTTC
TRBD1,TRBV27,TRBJ2-4,many,CASSPQTGPGNIQYF,TGTGCCAGCAGTCCCCAGACAGGGCCGGGAAACATTCAGTACTTC
-,TRBV3-1,TRBJ1-2,once,CASSFFSGDYGYTF,TGTGCCAGCAGCTTCTTCTCAGGAGACTATGGCTACACCTTC
TRBD1,TRBV30,TRBJ1-4,-,CAWSGTGGSSTNEKLFF,TGTGCCTGGAGTGGGACAGGGGGCTCCTCCACTAATGAAAAACTGTTTTTT
-,TRBV7-9,TRBJ2-3,-,CASSLPQLDTQYF,TGTGCCAGCAGCCTCCCGCAACTAGATACGCAGTATTTT
-,TRBV7-6,TRBJ2-5,-,CASSQDGTQETQYF,TGTGCCAGCAGCCAAGACGGAACTCAAGAGACCCAGTACTTC
-,TRBV30,TRBJ2-2,-,CAWSVRQNTGELFF,TGTGCCTGGAGTGTAAGACAGAACACCGGGGAGCTGTTTTTT
-,TRBV7-3,TRBJ2-1,-,CASSSQDEPHEQFF,TGTGCCAGCAGCTCACAGGACGAACCCCATGAGCAGTTCTTC
-,TRBV7-9,TRBJ1-1,-,CASSPGVRVEAFF,TGTGCCAGCAGCCCTGGGGTAAGGGTAGAAGCTTTCTTT
-,TRBV4-2,TRBJ2-7,-,CASRQTGRTVNEQYF,TGTGCCAGCAGACAGACAGGGAGGACGGTCAACGAGCAGTACTTC
-,TRBV12-3/TRBV12-4,TRBJ2-7,-,CASSFLTGSTYEQYF,TGTGCCAGCAGTTTTCTTACCGGGTCAACCTACGAGCAGTACTTC
-,TRBV2,TRBJ1-3,few,CAIGPVGGNTIYF,TGTGCCATCGGCCCAGTCGGTGGAAACACCATATATTTT
-,TRBV20-1,TRBJ2-6,-,CSARDPGSGANVLTF,TGCAGTGCTAGAGATCCGGGGTCCGGGGCCAACGTCCTGACTTTC
-,TRBV6-2/TRBV6-3,TRBJ2-7,-,CASLRAGSSYEQYF,TGTGCCAGCCTGAGGGCAGGAAGCTCCTACGAGCAGTACTTC
-,TRBV5-6,TRBJ1-5,-,CASSARGLEPQHF,TGTGCCAGCAGCGCCCGAGGCCTTGAGCCCCAGCATTTT
-,TRBV12-3/TRBV12-4,TRBJ2-2,-,CASSLGTTDTGELFF,TGTGCCAGCAGCCTCGGGACAACCGACACCGGGGAGCTGTTTTTT
-,TRBV6-6,TRBJ1-4,-,CASSYPITRASNEKLFF,TGTGCCAGCAGTTACCCCATTACGAGGGCCTCTAATGAAAAACTGTTTTTT
TRBD1,TRBV30,TRBJ2-7,few,CAWTSGTGGPYEQYF,TGTGCCTGGACAAGTGGGACAGGGGGTCCCTACGAGCAGTACTTC
TRBD1,TRBV6-1,TRBJ1-2,few,CASSGGQALTIGYTF,TGTGCCAGCAGTGGGGGACAGGCATTAACTATTGGCTACACCTTC
-,TRBV11-2,TRBJ2-7,-,CASSRSTGRYEQYF,TGTGCCAGCAGCCGGAGTACAGGGAGGTACGAGCAGTACTTC
-,TRBV5-1,TRBJ2-6,few,CASSIQSAGANVLTF,TGCGCCAGCAGCATCCAGTCCGCTGGGGCCAACGTCCTGACTTTC
TRBD2,TRBV7-6,TRBJ2-3,few,CASSPSGGRTDTQYF,TGTGCCAGCAGCCCTAGCGGGGGCCGCACAGATACGCAGTATTTT
-,TRBV12-3/TRBV12-4,TRBJ1-5,-,CASSLGDNQPQHF,TGTGCCAGCAGTTTAGGGGACAATCAGCCCCAGCATTTT
TRBD2,TRBV2,TRBJ2-1,few,CASSPRTSGGNEQFF,TGTGCCAGCAGTCCCAGGACTAGCGGTGGGAATGAGCAGTTCTTC
-,TRBV18,TRBJ2-7,-,CASSPPDGAHEQYF,TGTGCCAGCTCACCACCTGACGGGGCGCACGAGCAGTACTTC
-,TRBV3-1,TRBJ1-4,-,CASSLGGNEKLFF,TGTGCCAGCAGCCTGGGCGGGAATGAAAAACTGTTTTTT
-,TRBV5-4,TRBJ2-1,-,CASSARENEQFF,TGTGCCAGCAGCGCCAGAGAGAATGAGCAGTTCTTC
TRBD1,TRBV10-2,TRBJ1-6,few,CASSESGTGNSPLHF,TGCGCCAGCAGTGAGTCGGGGACAGGGAATTCACCCCTCCACTTT
-,TRBV20-1,TRBJ2-3,-,CSARSGADNTQYF,TGCAGTGCTAGGTCCGGGGCCGATAATACGCAGTATTTT
-,TRBV2,TRBJ1-1,-,CASSEGRNTEAFF,TGTGCCAGCAGTGAAGGCAGGAACACTGAAGCTTTCTTT
-,TRBV20-1,TRBJ2-1,few,CSATGSSSYNEQFF,TGCAGTGCAACGGGCTCCAGCTCCTACAATGAGCAGTTCTTC
TRBD1,TRBV7-6,TRBJ2-1,few,CASSLAPQGDEQFF,TGTGCCAGCAGCTTAGCGCCCCAGGGGGATGAGCAGTTCTTC
-,TRBV6-1,TRBJ1-1,few,CASSRGRYEAFF,TGTGCCAGCAGTAGGGGACGTTATGAAGCTTTCTTT
TRBD1,TRBV7-7,TRBJ2-3,-,CASTPGTEITDTQYF,TGTGCTAGCACCCCCGGGACAGAAATCACAGATACGCAGTATTTT
-,TRBV6-2/TRBV6-3,TRBJ2-1,once,CASSYSSPYNEQFF,TGTGCCAGCAGTTACTCGAGCCCCTACAATGAGCAGTTCTTC
-,TRBV11-1,TRBJ1-1,-,CASSLGQGQAFF,TGTGCCAGCAGCTTAGGGCAGGGACAAGCTTTCTTT
-,TRBV13,TRBJ2-1,-,CASSSTSRFNEQFF,TGTGCCAGCAGCTCAACCTCCCGTTTCAATGAGCAGTTCTTC
-,TRBV10-3,TRBJ2-7,few,CAIGSYEQYF,TGTGCCATCGGAAGTTACGAGCAGTACTTC
-,TRBV9,TRBJ1-3,few,CASSLDRDSGNTIYF,TGTGCCAGCAGCCTCGACCGGGACTCTGGAAACACCATATATTTT
-,TRBV19,TRBJ2-7,-,CASSIPGYEQYF,TGTGCCAGTAGTATACCCGGCTACGAGCAGTACTTC
-,TRBV7-2,TRBJ2-1,few,CASSLTERTVPEQFF,TGTGCCAGCAGCCTGACGGAACGGACCGTCCCGGAGCAGTTCTTC
-,TRBV6-2/TRBV6-3,TRBJ1-5,-,CASSTEQDYNQPQHF,TGTGCCAGCAGCACCGAACAGGACTACAATCAGCCCCAGCATTTT
TRBD1,TRBV6-6,TRBJ1-2,-,CASSRGQDGYTF,TGTGCCAGCAGCCGAGGACAGGATGGCTACACCTTC
-,TRBV7-8,TRBJ2-3,once,CASSSRGPPTSTDTQYF,TGTGCCAGCAGCTCTCGGGGCCCACCGACTAGCACAGATACGCAGTATTTT
-,TRBV18,TRBJ1-1,few,CASSRVVANTEAFF,TGTGCCAGCTCACGGGTCGTGGCTAACACTGAAGCTTTCTTT
TRBD1,TRBV5-5,TRBJ1-1,few,CASSVRDRGLNTEAFF,TGTGCCAGCAGCGTCCGGGACAGGGGTTTGAACACTGAAGCTTTCTTT
TRBD2,TRBV5-4,TRBJ2-2,-,CASSFREGTGELFF,TGTGCCAGCAGCTTCCGGGAGGGCACCGGGGAGCTGTTTTTT
-,TRBV2,TRBJ2-3,few,CASSEVRERDTQCF,TGTGCCAGCAGTGAAGTCAGGGAAAGGGATACGCAGTGTTTT
-,TRBV5-4,TRBJ2-7,few,CASSLYGQPSYEQYF,TGTGCCAGCAGCTTGTACGGACAGCCCTCCTACGAGCAGTACTTC